The 22 T cell receptor beta chains below come from one sample, sequenced in a study of control samples from healthy donors and cancer patients. The repertoire was sequenced with immunoSEQ multiplex PCR; TCRdb's copy has only in-frame clones and lacks some. The data hold around 85,000 clones, with roughly 93% observed a single time. Sequencing was performed on blood. The receptors were sampled from a woman between 18 and 29 years old in good health.

DNA of the CDR3: TGTGCCAGCAGCGTCGGATCAGCGGGAGGGATCGATGAGCAGTTCTTC. Its translation is CASSVGSAGGIDEQFF. The rearrangement links TRBV9 to TRBJ2-1; 10 nucleotides line up with TRBD2. Germline assignment: CDR1 SGDLS and CDR2 YYNGEE. V was clipped by 2 bases and J by 8 bases; unmatched bases: 10. The CDR3 contains 16 residues.

The V gene is TRBV19, the J gene TRBJ2-3; the D call may be TRBD1 or TRBD2 (5 bases each). Germline V CDR1 and CDR2: LNHDA, SQIVND (reference sequence). The CDR3 has 16 residues. V dropped 3 bases and J dropped 9 bases, with 22 bases sitting between them. CDR3 sequence reads: CASSIHPRQTGTTQYF. The CDR3 DNA reads TGTGCCAGTAGTATCCACCCTAGACAGACGGGGACCACGCAGTATTTT.

The chain carries TRBV10-3 and TRBJ2-4; D uncertain. The V and J ends lost 8 bases and 0 bases respectively, with 11 bases between them. The CDR3 extends over 14 amino acids. Germline lookup yields CDR1 ENHRY and CDR2 SYGVKD. The CDR3 is CAISQALAKNIQYF. CDR3 nucleotides: TGTGCCATCTCCCAGGCACTAGCCAAAAACATTCAGTACTTC.

The chain couples TRBV19 to TRBJ1-3; no definite D call. Germline V gene sequence: CDR1 LNHDA, CDR2 SQIVND (reference sequence). The V end lost 7 bases, the J end lost 0 bases, and 7 bases lay between the germline ends. The CDR3 loop spans 13 amino acids. Here the CDR3 DNA reads TGTGCCAGTACCCCTCACTCTGGAAACACCATATATTTT. It yields the protein CASTPHSGNTIYF.

The chain is built from TRBV27 and TRBJ2-3, with D unclear. Between the trimmed V and J ends, which lost 5 bases and 4 bases, there was a span of 7 bases. Germline V gene sequence: CDR1 MNHEY, CDR2 SMNVEV (reference sequence). This CDR3 has 12 amino acids. CDR3 in DNA: TGTGCCAGCAGTCTCCCCGCAGATACGCAGTATTTT. Translating gives CASSLPADTQYF.

The chain links TRBV28 to TRBJ1-4, with 9 bases that match TRBD1. This CDR3 has 16 residues. Losses at the gene ends were 5 bases for V and 8 bases for J; bases not matched to a gene: 12. Germline loops: CDR1 MDHEN, CDR2 SYDVKM. The CDR3 reads CASSVLEGQGSEKLFF. The DNA for the CDR3 is TGTGCCAGCAGTGTACTCGAGGGACAGGGTAGCGAAAAACTGTTTTTT.

This rearrangement joins TRBV18 to TRBJ2-7; 9 bases align to TRBD1. This CDR3 is built from 15 residues. V shed 3 bases and J 0 bases; nucleotides not matched to a gene: 3. The germline CDR1 and CDR2 sequences are KGHSH and LQKENI. The CDR3 DNA sequence: TGTGCCAGCTCACCCGGGACAGGGTTCTCCTACGAGCAGTACTTC. Its translation: CASSPGTGFSYEQYF.

V usage is TRBV7-2 and J usage is TRBJ1-6; a possible D gene is TRBD1 (6 bases). The CDR3 has 17 residues. The ends were cut back, 2 bases at V and 8 bases at J, with 19 bases in the middle. Germline V gives CDR1 SGHTA, CDR2 FQGNSA. CDR3 bases: TGTGCCAGCAGCTTATATTTCCGACAGGCCCTCGATTCACCCCTCCACTTT. This codes for CASSLYFRQALDSPLHF.

The J gene is TRBJ2-2, the V gene TRBV7-9; D is ambiguous. The CDR3 sequence is 13 residues long. Germline loops: CDR1 SEHNR, CDR2 FQNEAQ (reference sequence). With 3 bases removed from V and 7 bases from J, the gap between germline ends came to 9 bases. The CDR3 protein is CASSLGWSGELFF. For the CDR3, the DNA is TGTGCCAGCAGCTTGGGGTGGAGCGGGGAGCTGTTTTTT. The variable domain in full, with the rest retrieved from reference TRBV7-9 and TRBJ2-2, is DTGVSQNPRHKITKRGQNVTFRCDPISEHNRLYWYRQTLGQGPEFLTYFQNEAQLEKSRLLSDRFSAERPKGSFSTLEIQRTEQGDSAMYLCASSLGWSGELFFGEGSRLTVL.

This chain connects TRBV6-5 to TRBJ1-5, with 12 bases lining up with TRBD1. This CDR3 is built from 14 residues. CDR1 MNHEY and CDR2 SVGAGI come from the germline V gene. V lost 6 bases to trimming and J lost 6 bases; unmatched junction nucleotides: 3. The CDR3: CASRGTGGVQPQHF. For the CDR3, the DNA is TGTGCCAGCAGAGGGACAGGGGGCGTTCAGCCCCAGCATTTT.

V and J are TRBV7-2 and TRBJ1-5; the match to TRBD1 covers 7 bases. Germline CDR1 and CDR2: SGHTA and FQGNSA. CDR3 length equals 15 residues. V lost 5 bases, J lost 2 bases, and 6 bases stayed unmatched. DNA of the CDR3: TGTGCCAGCAGCCTGGACAGGTGGGGCAATCAGCCCCAGCATTTT. Residues: CASSLDRWGNQPQHF.

This rearrangement joins TRBV6-5 to TRBJ1-2, with D unresolved. The germline CDR1 and CDR2 sequences are MNHEY and SVGAGI. V was pared by 0 bases and J by 8 bases, with 19 bases between. The CDR3 sequence is 16 residues long. CDR3 loop: CASSYSTVVWVRGYTF. In DNA, the CDR3 is TGTGCCAGCAGTTACTCGACGGTCGTCTGGGTACGGGGCTACACCTTC.

The J gene is TRBJ2-1, the V gene TRBV27, with 16 bases matching TRBD2. Germline CDR1 reads MNHEY; CDR2 reads SMNVEV (reference sequence). The V segment lost 6 bases and the J segment 16 bases; nucleotides outside the gene matches: 9. This CDR3 spans 14 amino acids. CDR3 sequence: CASSGTSGGGGLFF. CDR3 nucleotides: TGTGCCAGCAGCGGGACTAGCGGGGGGGGAGGCCTATTCTTC.

The chain has TRBV18 and TRBJ2-2, with D tentatively TRBD1 (6 bases). Trimming took off 2 bases at V and 1 base at J, with 23 bases between the two ends. Germline V lookup: CDR1 KGHSH, CDR2 LQKENI. The CDR3 sequence is 20 residues long. CDR3 region: CASSPVFRRTGTLNTGELFF. In DNA, the CDR3 is TGTGCCAGCTCACCAGTGTTCCGCCGAACCGGGACACTGAACACCGGGGAGCTGTTTTTT.

The V call is TRBV28, the J call TRBJ2-7; 12 bases fit TRBD1. V lost 5 bases to trimming and J lost 5 bases; unmatched junction nucleotides: 7. In germline, CDR1 is MDHEN, CDR2 SYDVKM. The CDR3 is made up of 15 amino acids. The CDR3 here is CASSPRDRGLNEQYF. CDR3 DNA: TGTGCCAGCAGTCCGAGGGACAGGGGGCTCAACGAGCAGTACTTC.

The rearrangement uses TRBV6-5 and TRBJ2-3; D gene unclear. The length of the CDR3 is 15 residues. Trimming removed 0 bases at V and 2 bases at J, with 9 bases between. In germline, CDR1 is MNHEY, CDR2 SVGAGI. The CDR3 region is CASSYSRINTDTQYF. The CDR3 DNA follows: TGTGCCAGCAGTTACTCGAGGATTAACACAGATACGCAGTATTTT.

Written as DNA, the CDR3 is TGTGCCAGCAGTGAGACTAGCGGGAGAAGAGGCGAGCAGTACTTC. Translation: CASSETSGRRGEQYF. The chain carries TRBV6-2 or TRBV6-3 and TRBJ2-7; 12 bases are shared with TRBD2. The CDR3 loop spans 15 amino acids. Germline V gives CDR1 MNHEY, CDR2 SVGEGT. V dropped 5 bases and J dropped 6; count of bases not matched to a gene: 8.

The V call is TRBV7-2, the J call TRBJ2-2; the D gene is possibly TRBD2 (5 bases). Germline CDR1 reads SGHTA; CDR2 reads FQGNSA. V dropped 0 bases and J dropped 7 bases, with 9 bases sitting between them. CDR3 length: 14 amino acids. The CDR3 DNA sequence: TGTGCCAGCAGCTTAGCGGGAGTTATCGGGGAGCTGTTTTTT. It yields the protein CASSLAGVIGELFF.

The rearrangement uses TRBV24-1 and TRBJ2-7; D gene unclear. CDR3 length: 15 amino acids. V lost 4 bases, J lost 0 bases, and 12 bases lay in between. Looked up from germline, CDR1 is KGHDR and CDR2 is SFDVKD. DNA for the CDR3: TGTGCCACCAGTGACGAGAGTGACTTCTCCTACGAGCAGTACTTC. This encodes CATSDESDFSYEQYF.

This chain joins TRBV24-1 and TRBJ2-7; the D gene is possibly TRBD1 (5 bases). This CDR3 is 17 amino acids long. The V gene's germline CDR1 is KGHDR and CDR2 SFDVKD. Trimming took 2 bases from V and 2 from J, leaving 18 bases between them. CDR3 DNA sequence: TGTGCCACCAGTGATTCCTCCCGGCTAGGGGCTCCCTACGAGCAGTACTTC. Protein: CATSDSSRLGAPYEQYF.

The DNA of the CDR3 is TGTGCCAGCAGTACCAAGAACGAGCAGTACTTC. This translates into CASSTKNEQYF. The chain carries TRBV6-5 and TRBJ2-7; D not resolved. V was pared by 5 bases and J by 5 bases, with 7 bases between. Per germline, CDR1 MNHEY and CDR2 SVGAGI. CDR3 size: 11 residues.

The CDR3 nucleotides read TGTGCCAGCAGTTCTAGCGGGGGCCTCTACAATGAGCAGTTCTTC. As protein: CASSSSGGLYNEQFF. The genes are TRBV6-5 and TRBJ2-1; 10 nucleotides align to TRBD2. The V gene's germline CDR1 is MNHEY and CDR2 SVGAGI. With V trimmed by 4 bases and J by 3 bases, 3 bases remained unmatched. CDR3 size: 15 residues.